Sequencing of this T cell receptor beta chain was carried out in a study of blood T cell repertoires in COVID-19. The overall study: Italy, Spain and the United States were the sources of the convalescent and acute COVID-19 samples.

V was clipped by 6 bases and J by 6 bases; unmatched bases: 6. This CDR3 is built from 13 residues. The germline gives CDR1 SGHTA, CDR2 FQGNSA. This clone has just a few counts. Original analysis: Estimates of nucleated cell counts were drawn from the amplification of reference gene primers. Using immunoSEQ multiplex PCR, the repertoire was profiled, and TCRdb retains in-frame clones only, with some absent. V, J and clone size reflect that table, while D and trimming were determined from the DNA. The table includes approximately 180,000 clones, approximately 85% detected once. The clonotype comes from a woman of 80 years or more with acute or convalescent COVID-19. The rearrangement links TRBV7-2 to TRBJ2-3, with TRBD2 identical over 7 bases. The specimen sequenced was peripheral blood. CDR3 bases: TGTGCCAGCAGGTCTAGCGGCGTGGATACGCAGTATTTT. Encoded protein: CASRSSGVDTQYF.